These T cell receptor beta chains were read from a single sample in a study of T-cell memory formation after mild COVID-19. Via MiXCR, TCRdb re-called the 5' RACE reads, giving one row per CDR3 protein. The table lists 400,000 to 450,000 distinct CDR3 sequences, roughly 17% of them singletons. Sequencing input: PBMCs or a T cell subset sorted from them (not recorded which). The receptors were gathered from a man between 18 and 35 years old who had mild COVID-19 (a few samples of this study predate the infection). Cell type and time point are not known. Both conserved end residues are part of each CDR3. The D gene is left open where the match is weak. Clone size is shown for a subset of rows, as once, few, many or a class of expanded clone.

cdr3_aa cdr3_nt j_call d_call v_call clone_size
CASSLSAQAGSANYGYTF TGTGCCAGCAGTTTATCCGCCCAGGCGGGGTCAGCTAACTATGGCTACACCTTC TRBJ1-2 - TRBV27 -
CASNSPGGYVTEQFF TGTGCCAGTAATTCTCCAGGGGGTTATGTCACTGAGCAGTTCTTC TRBJ2-1 TRBD1 TRBV19 -
CASTPGGSLDTEAFF TGTGCCAGCACCCCGGGAGGGAGCCTCGATACTGAAGCTTTCTTT TRBJ1-1 - TRBV6-5 -
CASSLRLAGGPDTQYF TGCGCCAGCAGCTTGCGGCTAGCGGGGGGGCCAGATACGCAGTATTTT TRBJ2-3 TRBD2 TRBV5-1 many
CAISESGTKETQYF TGTGCCATCAGTGAGTCCGGGACAAAAGAGACCCAGTACTTC TRBJ2-5 - TRBV10-3 -
CASSSEATYNEQFF TGTGCCAGCAGTTCTGAAGCCACCTACAATGAGCAGTTCTTC TRBJ2-1 - TRBV12-3/TRBV12-4 -
CASSEGIGWGETQYF TGTGCCAGCAGTGAAGGGATAGGGTGGGGGGAGACCCAGTACTTC TRBJ2-5 - TRBV6-1 -
CASSQGGTETQYF TGTGCCAGCAGCCAAGGGGGTACGGAGACCCAGTACTTC TRBJ2-5 - TRBV3-1 few
CASSALGSYEQYF TGTGCCAGCAGTGCCCTGGGAAGCTACGAGCAGTACTTC TRBJ2-7 - TRBV6-1 few
CASLLRRGAGELFF TGTGCCAGCCTCCTTAGGCGAGGCGCCGGGGAGCTGTTTTTT TRBJ2-2 - TRBV7-2 many
CASSLCQGCEQYF TGTGCCAGCAGTTTATGTCAGGGGTGCGAGCAGTACTTC TRBJ2-7 - TRBV12-3/TRBV12-4 -
CASSLAGNWAGPLHF TGTGCCAGCAGCTTAGCGGGTAATTGGGCAGGCCCCCTCCACTTT TRBJ1-6 - TRBV7-2 -
CASSSAGRPYEQYF TGTGCCAGCAGCTCCGCGGGGAGACCCTACGAGCAGTACTTC TRBJ2-7 - TRBV5-4 -
CSSRAGPNTGELFF TGCAGCTCGAGAGCAGGTCCGAACACCGGGGAGCTGTTTTTT TRBJ2-2 - TRBV29-1 -
CAWSVLGGGLSYNEQFF TGTGCCTGGAGTGTACTTGGCGGGGGCCTGTCCTACAATGAGCAGTTCTTC TRBJ2-1 - TRBV30 few
CSALSRTHEKLFF TGCAGCGCCCTTTCCCGGACGCATGAAAAACTGTTTTTT TRBJ1-4 - TRBV29-1 -
CATRPTGSPSGNTIYF TGTGCCACCAGACCAACAGGGTCCCCCTCTGGAAACACCATATATTTT TRBJ1-3 - TRBV15 few
CSASRGSTPNTEAFF TGCAGTGCTAGCCGGGGATCAACCCCCAACACTGAAGCTTTCTTT TRBJ1-1 - TRBV20-1 -
CASSLHPTETNTEAFF TGTGCCAGCAGCCTCCACCCCACAGAGACGAACACTGAAGCTTTCTTT TRBJ1-1 - TRBV14 -
CSARVSGGLVDTQYF TGCAGTGCTAGAGTGAGCGGGGGGCTGGTAGATACGCAGTATTTT TRBJ2-3 TRBD2 TRBV20-1 few
CASSYGGRGHYTF TGTGCCAGCAGTTACGGGGGCAGGGGACACTACACCTTC TRBJ1-2 - TRBV6-6 few
CASSEFAGYRDSNQPQHF TGTGCCAGCAGCGAGTTTGCGGGCTACCGGGACAGCAATCAGCCCCAGCATTTT TRBJ1-5 - TRBV28 many
CATSFRRDHSNQPQHF TGTGCCACCAGCTTTCGGCGGGACCATAGCAATCAGCCCCAGCATTTT TRBJ1-5 - TRBV15 -
CASSYSGVTEAFF TGTGCCAGCAGTTACTCAGGGGTCACTGAAGCTTTCTTT TRBJ1-1 - TRBV6-5 -